This T cell receptor (beta chain) derives from a study of T cell responses to AZD1222 COVID-19 vaccine. The CDR3 consists of 13 residues. Assay used: immunoSEQ multiplex PCR; TCRdb lists only in-frame clones, some missing. Counted here are 150,000 to 200,000 clones, approximately 94% occurring once; the ten biggest clones make up roughly 4.6%. The TCR comes from an adult who received the AZD1222 COVID-19 vaccine. V usage is TRBV21-1 and J usage is TRBJ2-7; the D call of TRBD2 is as the table states it, not checked on the DNA. TRBV21-1 is designated a pseudogene. The sample was peripheral blood, taken 28 days after the second AZD1222 dose. CDR3 amino acids: CARFPTSAYEQYF. DNA for the CDR3: TGTGCCAGATTTCCGACTAGCGCCTACGAGCAGTACTTC.